This T cell receptor beta chain is drawn from a study of shared clonotypes between healthy human individuals. CD45RO-negative, CCR7-selected cells formed the naive CD8 fraction, which excluded terminally differentiated effector memory CD45RA+ cells. The method was immunoSEQ multiplex PCR; TCRdb's version includes in-frame clones alone and lacks a portion of them. The repertoire has about 1,800,000 clones, approximately 95% of them found once; the top ten carry roughly 1%. Worth noting for this clone: Its antigen remains unidentified.

CDR1 is LGHNA, CDR2 YSLEER, per germline. The CDR3 sequence is 13 residues long. V dropped 4 bases and J dropped 5; count of bases not matched to a gene: 2. Overall study results and limits: Naive CD4 clonotypes overlapped across several donors at 4.5% to 5.5%. The study found lower generation probabilities in non-shared clonotypes than in those shared by all four donors.

The sample taken for sequencing was naive CD8+ T cells sorted from blood. This receptor was identified in a man between 18 and 29 years old in good health. V is TRBV4-3 and J is TRBJ2-3; 8 bases line up with TRBD1. The CDR3 sequence is CASSPGGGDTQYF. In nucleotides, the CDR3 is TGCGCCAGCAGCCCAGGGGGCGGAGATACGCAGTATTTT.